This section outlines one T cell receptor beta chain sequence together with its context. Only in-frame clones appear in the TCRdb table, and some are missing; sequencing was by immunoSEQ multiplex PCR. The sample records almost 700,000 clones, around 92% being singletons. V was clipped by 1 base and J by 4 bases, with 14 bases between them. Germline values: CDR1 SQVTM, CDR2 ANQGSEA. The CDR3 sequence is 14 residues long. The data were obtained in a study of shared clonotypes between healthy human individuals. Naive CD8 cells, CD45RO-negative and positively selected for CCR7, excluded terminally differentiated effector memory CD45RA+ cells.

This chain joins TRBV29-1 and TRBJ2-7; D is perhaps TRBD2 (6 bases). The sequenced sample was naive CD8+ T cells sorted from blood. The TCR originated in a man aged 25 to 40 in good health. The chain's CDR3 is CSVEVGGFTYEQYF. The CDR3 coding sequence is TGCAGCGTTGAAGTCGGAGGGTTCACATACGAGCAGTACTTC.